A single T cell receptor (beta chain) is shown here with its context. The antigen is not known. The record originates from a study of Ad26.COV2.S vaccination and SARS-CoV-2 variants. The assay was immunoSEQ multiplex PCR, and TCRdb's table has in-frame clones only and misses some. The profile shows about 220,000 clones, around 87% of them singletons. Study-level points and caveats: Considerable breadth of spike-specific CD8+ and CD4+ T cell responses has reportedly been documented following vaccination. An underestimation of total T cell responses may have resulted from the TCR breadth and depth analyses.

This CDR3 is built from 15 residues. Germline CDR1 LGHNA, CDR2 YSLEER. V lost 1 base, J lost 4 bases, and 11 bases lay in between. Treatment: some 20 received Ad26.COV2.S at low or high dose, single or two shots; a few received placebo; per-sample allocation not given. Samples were taken on day 63 after the first vaccine or placebo injection. This Boston cohort included adults aged 18-55 years. Expression of Wuhan-strain SARS-CoV-2 spike came from the Ad26 vector that formed the vaccine. The sequencing here drew on peripheral blood, taken in a trial of Ad26.COV2.S vaccine versus placebo. The J gene is TRBJ2-1, the V gene TRBV4-3; no firm D call. The sequence derives from a person aged 18-60 years who received the Ad26.COV2.S COVID-19 vaccine or a placebo. The CDR3 loop reads CASSQGYTEYNEQFF. The DNA for the CDR3 is TGCGCCAGCAGCCAAGGTTACACGGAGTACAATGAGCAGTTCTTC.